Below are 28 T cell receptor beta chains sequenced from a single sample in a study of shared clonotypes between healthy human individuals. Data came from immunoSEQ multiplex PCR; TCRdb stores just in-frame clones and leaves some out. The sample lists around 700,000 clones, under 80% occurring once. The sample taken for sequencing was memory CD4+ T cells sorted from blood. Subset in this sample: CD45RA-negative fraction. The receptors derive from a woman between 25 and 40 years old in good health.

V and J are TRBV5-1 and TRBJ2-2; D is unresolved. The germline V and J ends were trimmed by 6 bases and 5 bases, with 17 bases remaining between them. The CDR3 sequence is 15 residues long. Germline V gene lookup returns CDR1 SGHRS and CDR2 YFSETQ. CDR3 bases: TGCGCCAGCACTCCCCAGGTTACCCTTACCGGGGAGCTGTTTTTT. It is translated as CASTPQVTLTGELFF. The variable domain in full, completed from reference TRBV5-1 and TRBJ2-2, reads KAGVTQTPRYLIKTRGQQVTLSCSPISGHRSVSWYQQTPGQGLQFLFEYFSETQRNKGNFPGRFSGRQFSNSRSEMNVSTLELGDSALYLCASTPQVTLTGELFFGEGSRLTVL.

V gene TRBV2 combines with J gene TRBJ1-1, with D tentatively TRBD1 (5 bases). The CDR3 has 13 residues. Germline-derived CDR1 and CDR2 are SNHLY and FYNNEI. V gave up 7 bases and J gave up 3 bases, with 12 bases separating them. The DNA of the CDR3 is TGTGCCAGCAATTGGGGGAAGGACACTGAAGCTTTCTTT. This translates into CASNWGKDTEAFF.

V is TRBV6-6 and J is TRBJ1-2, with 11 bases aligning to TRBD1. The CDR3 length is 13 residues. Germline V lookup: CDR1 MNHNY, CDR2 SVGAGI (reference sequence). Trimming took 4 bases from V and 6 from J; bases not matched to a gene: 1. The chain's CDR3 is CASSWDRGDGYTF. Written as DNA, the CDR3 is TGTGCCAGCAGTTGGGACAGGGGGGATGGCTACACCTTC.

The chain employs TRBV7-3 and TRBJ2-2; weak D call: TRBD2 (5 bases). The V end lost 3 bases, the J end lost 4 bases, and 9 bases lay between the germline ends. The CDR3 runs to 14 residues. Germline CDR1 is SGHTA and CDR2 is FQGTGA. CDR3 protein: CASSFSAGTGELFF. In DNA form, the CDR3 reads TGTGCCAGCAGCTTTAGCGCTGGCACCGGGGAGCTGTTTTTT.

V usage is TRBV18 and J usage is TRBJ1-1; no clear D gene. The V end lost 2 bases, the J end lost 1 base, and 5 bases lay between the germline ends. CDR1 KGHSH and CDR2 LQKENI come from the germline V gene. The CDR3 contains 13 residues. The DNA of the CDR3 is TGTGCCAGCTCACCAAGTGGGAACACTGAAGCTTTCTTT. It translates to CASSPSGNTEAFF.

This clone occurred a few times. Being one base from a much bigger clone, this may be a read error. The rearrangement links TRBV5-8 to TRBJ1-1; D gene unclear. Germline values: CDR1 SGHTS, CDR2 YDEGEE. The CDR3 is 12 residues long. Trimming cost V 4 bases and J 0 bases, with 4 bases left between them. The CDR3: CASSPMNTEAFF. CDR3 bases: TGTGCCAGCAGCCCAATGAACACTGAAGCTTTCTTT.

A remark on this clone: This sample includes further DNA sequences coding for the same CDR3. The J gene is TRBJ2-1, the V gene TRBV5-1; D not resolved. The V end lost 0 bases, the J end lost 0 bases, and 7 bases lay between the germline ends. The germline V gene has CDR1 SGHRS and CDR2 YFSETQ. This CDR3 has 15 residues. The CDR3 reads CASSLDRASYNEQFF. Written as DNA, the CDR3 is TGCGCCAGCAGCTTGGACCGCGCCTCCTACAATGAGCAGTTCTTC.

This sequence joins TRBV25-1 and TRBJ1-1, with D perhaps matching TRBD1 (5 bases). The CDR3 runs to 15 residues. The V and J ends lost 6 bases and 4 bases respectively, with 18 bases between them. Per the germline V gene, CDR1 is MGHDK and CDR2 is SYGVNS. In nucleotides, the CDR3 is TGTGCCAGCAGCCCCCCGGGACGGAAGGGCACTGAAGCTTTCTTT. Translated, it gives CASSPPGRKGTEAFF.

The CDR3 spells CASSDLKVSEQYF. CDR3 DNA sequence: TGTGCCAGCAGTGATCTAAAGGTGTCCGAGCAGTACTTC. This chain joins TRBV6-1 and TRBJ2-7; D unresolved. Trimming stripped 3 bases from V and 6 bases from J, with 12 bases between. Germline lookup yields CDR1 MNHNS and CDR2 SASEGT. The CDR3 covers 13 residues.

J is TRBJ2-1 and V is TRBV13, with 10 bases that match TRBD2. The trim removed 4 bases at V and 5 bases at J, leaving 11 bases unmatched. In germline, CDR1 is PRHDT, CDR2 FYEKMQ (reference sequence). The CDR3 extends over 17 amino acids. CDR3 amino acids: CASSYPLAGGAHNEQFF. The DNA for the CDR3 is TGTGCCAGCAGCTACCCGTTAGCGGGAGGAGCACACAATGAGCAGTTCTTC.

The table lists this clone with a count of one. The gene calls are TRBV5-4 and TRBJ2-2; D perhaps matches TRBD1 (6 bases). Germline V gives CDR1 SGHNT, CDR2 YYREEE (reference sequence). Trimming cost V 4 bases and J 2 bases, with 12 bases left between them. The length of the CDR3 is 15 residues. DNA of the CDR3: TGTGCCAGCAGCCCGGACAGTATCAACACCGGGGAGCTGTTTTTT. Protein sequence: CASSPDSINTGELFF. Combining the CDR3 with reference TRBV5-4 and TRBJ2-2 gives the whole variable domain ETGVTQSPTHLIKTRGQQVTLRCSSQSGHNTVSWYQQALGQGPQFIFQYYREEENGRGNFPPRFSGLQFPNYSSELNVNALELDDSALYLCASSPDSINTGELFFGEGSRLTVL.

CDR3 region: CASSEASNTGELFF. CDR3 nucleotides: TGCGCCAGCAGTGAGGCTTCGAACACCGGGGAGCTGTTTTTT. The genes are TRBV10-2 and TRBJ2-2; D gene unclear. This CDR3 comprises 14 residues. The V gene's germline CDR1 is WSHSY and CDR2 SAAADI. Trimming stripped 2 bases from V and 0 bases from J, with 4 bases between.

The rearrangement joins TRBV6-6 to TRBJ2-1; no clear D gene. Germline values: CDR1 MNHNY, CDR2 SVGAGI (reference sequence). There are 13 residues in the CDR3. V lost 0 bases and J 4 bases, leaving 4 bases between the germline ends. As DNA, the CDR3 is TGTGCCAGCAGTTACTCGCCGTACAATGAGCAGTTCTTC. Translation gives CASSYSPYNEQFF.

V and J are TRBV7-8 and TRBJ2-7; 8 bases map to TRBD1. After removal of 2 bases from V and 0 bases from J, the junction contained 3 bases not matched to a gene. The CDR3 is 15 amino acids. The germline CDR1 and CDR2 sequences are SGHVS and FQNEAQ. The CDR3 loop is CASSLRQGPSYEQYF. DNA of the CDR3: TGTGCCAGCAGCTTACGACAGGGGCCCTCCTACGAGCAGTACTTC.

V usage is TRBV9 and J usage is TRBJ1-4; D ambiguous. With 4 bases removed from V and 6 bases from J, the gap between germline ends came to 13 bases. This CDR3 region has 14 residues. Germline V lookup: CDR1 SGDLS, CDR2 YYNGEE. The CDR3 bases are TGTGCCAGCAGCCTCCGACCAGGTGATGAAAAACTGTTTTTT. Amino acids: CASSLRPGDEKLFF.

The rearrangement uses TRBV6-5 and TRBJ2-7; possibly TRBD1 or TRBD2 for D (5 bases each). The CDR3 has 15 residues. Trimming removed 6 bases at V and 0 bases at J, with 15 bases between. Looked up from germline, CDR1 is MNHEY and CDR2 is SVGAGI. CDR3 nucleotides: TGTGCCAGCAGCCCCGGGACGGAGAGCTCCTACGAGCAGTACTTC. It is translated as CASSPGTESSYEQYF.

This clone was seen a few times. The chain is built from TRBV5-1 and TRBJ1-3; the D is unclear. This CDR3 spans 16 amino acids. CDR1 and CDR2 from the germline V gene are SGHRS and YFSETQ. Between the trimmed V and J ends, which lost 0 bases and 0 bases, there was a span of 10 bases. CDR3 loop: CASSLDGPISGNTIYF. As DNA, the CDR3 is TGCGCCAGCAGCTTGGATGGACCGATCTCTGGAAACACCATATATTTT.

Concerning this clone itself: The same CDR3 arises from other DNA sequences in this sample as well. The gene calls are TRBV19 and TRBJ2-5; 7 nucleotides align to TRBD1. In germline, CDR1 is LNHDA, CDR2 SQIVND (reference sequence). This CDR3 is 13 amino acids long. The junction had 3 bases not matched to a gene; V was cut back by 3 bases and J by 5 bases. CDR3 sequence (DNA): TGTGCCAGTAGTATCCGGGACAGTGAGACCCAGTACTTC. Translated, it gives CASSIRDSETQYF.

This clone showed up just a few times. The chain uses TRBV11-2 and TRBJ2-2, with D perhaps matching TRBD1 or TRBD2 (5 bases each). The CDR3 extends over 16 amino acids. CDR1 SGHAT and CDR2 FQNNGV come from the germline V gene. V gave up 4 bases and J gave up 0 bases, with 12 bases separating them. CDR3 bases: TGTGCCAGCAGCTGGACCGGGACGTCGAACACCGGGGAGCTGTTTTTT. Translated, it gives CASSWTGTSNTGELFF.

The rearrangement links TRBV29-1 to TRBJ1-4; no definite D call. Germline CDR1 and CDR2: SQVTM and ANQGSEA. Trimming stripped 7 bases from V and 4 bases from J, with 7 bases between. CDR3 length equals 11 residues. The CDR3 DNA reads TGCAGCGGCCGGTATAATGAAAAACTGTTTTTT. It specifies CSGRYNEKLFF.

This clone has a single count. The chain couples TRBV28 to TRBJ2-4; tentatively, D is TRBD1 (6 bases). The CDR3 consists of 16 residues. Germline V gives CDR1 MDHEN, CDR2 SYDVKM. Deletions cut 8 bases from V and 0 bases from J, with 17 bases between. CDR3 nucleotide sequence: TGTGCCAGCGGCCCCTACAGGGCTCTAGCCAAAAACATTCAGTACTTC. This sequence encodes CASGPYRALAKNIQYF.

The chain is built from TRBV28 and TRBJ2-7, with 8 bases matching TRBD2. CDR3 length: 15 amino acids. Germline values: CDR1 MDHEN, CDR2 SYDVKM. Trimming cost V 7 bases and J 0 bases; bases outside gene matches: 8. The CDR3: CASTFSGAVSYEQYF. CDR3 bases: TGTGCCAGCACTTTTAGCGGGGCGGTCTCCTACGAGCAGTACTTC.

The chain carries TRBV7-2 and TRBJ2-3; D remains unclear. The length of the CDR3 is 13 residues. The germline V gene has CDR1 SGHTA and CDR2 FQGNSA. The V end was cut by 4 bases, the J end by 4 bases, with 9 bases between. The CDR3 reads CASSSLSPDTQYF. The CDR3 nucleotides read TGTGCCAGCAGCTCCCTTAGCCCAGATACGCAGTATTTT.

The V gene is TRBV28, the J gene TRBJ2-1; no firm D call. Germline V lookup: CDR1 MDHEN, CDR2 SYDVKM. This CDR3 spans 15 amino acids. V was pared by 6 bases and J by 7 bases, with 19 bases between. CDR3 residues: CASSPNPPDRNEQFF. The CDR3 DNA follows: TGTGCCAGCAGCCCAAACCCTCCGGACCGGAATGAGCAGTTCTTC.

The chain employs TRBV27 and TRBJ1-3, with unresolved D. CDR3 length equals 17 residues. V lost 11 bases, J lost 0 bases, and 23 bases lay in between. The V gene's germline CDR1 is MNHEY and CDR2 SMNVEV (reference sequence). This CDR3 is CAGVPSHNPSSGNTIYF. The CDR3 DNA reads as TGTGCCGGGGTGCCTTCCCACAACCCGAGCTCTGGAAACACCATATATTTT.

The rearrangement uses TRBV6-5 and TRBJ2-2; D is unclear. Germline CDR1 reads MNHEY; CDR2 reads SVGAGI. The ends were cut back, 5 bases at V and 13 bases at J, with 14 bases in the middle. This CDR3 has 12 amino acids. This CDR3 is CASSGRTSALFF. The CDR3 DNA reads TGTGCCAGCAGTGGCAGGACCTCGGCGCTGTTTTTT.

V and J are TRBV15 and TRBJ2-1; 13 bases map to TRBD2. There are 16 residues in the CDR3. Germline CDR1 is LNHNV and CDR2 is YYDKDF (reference sequence). V lost 2 bases to trimming and J lost 7 bases; unmatched junction nucleotides: 5. CDR3 bases: TGTGCCACCAGCAGAAGGACTAGCGGGAGTCGTAATGAGCAGTTCTTC. Its translation: CATSRRTSGSRNEQFF.

V and J are TRBV15 and TRBJ2-3; D might be TRBD1 or TRBD2, each matching 5 bases. The germline V and J ends were trimmed by 3 bases and 1 base, with 11 bases remaining between them. The CDR3 totals 15 residues. Germline V gene sequence: CDR1 LNHNV, CDR2 YYDKDF (reference sequence). The CDR3 is CATSRTGTGTDTQYF. DNA for the CDR3: TGTGCCACCAGCAGGACCGGGACGGGCACAGATACGCAGTATTTT.